The T cell receptor (beta chain) under discussion was sequenced for a study of CD4+ T cells in melanoma. The study's findings and limits: A reported correlation linked neoantigen-specific CD4+ T cells to CD8+, macrophage and B cell function. Reportedly, melanoma neoantigen-specific CD4+ T cells showed varied differentiation states.

The table came from immunoSEQ multiplex PCR; TCRdb's copy has only in-frame clones and leaves some out. The sample consists of fewer than 150,000 clones, about 90% of them appearing once. CDR1 is KGHSH, CDR2 LQKENI, per germline. The CDR3 is 12 residues long. V lost 2 bases to trimming and J lost 5 bases, with 6 bases between them. With regard to this clone: Its antigen is as yet unknown.

The chain combines TRBV18 with TRBJ2-5; a weak D match, TRBD1 (5 bases). The sequence was obtained from a human donor with melanoma. In DNA form, the CDR3 reads TGTGCCAGCTCACCAAGGGGCGAGACCCAGTACTTC. Translating gives CASSPRGETQYF.